These 6 T cell receptor beta chains were all obtained from the same sample, sequenced in a study of cytomegalovirus exposure and HLA in healthy donors. With 60 Vbeta and 13 Jbeta primers, the PCR was carried out. Data came from immunoSEQ multiplex PCR; TCRdb stores just in-frame clones and leaves some out. The table lists roughly 120,000 clones, 73% of them singletons. Sequencing was carried out using PBMCs. These receptors all stem from a woman aged 40 to 50 in good health and CMV-seronegative.

This rearrangement joins TRBV7-8 to TRBJ1-1; 9 nucleotides agree with TRBD1. J lost 1 base, V lost 4 bases, and 4 bases had no gene match. Germline V gives CDR1 SGHVS, CDR2 FQNEAQ. The CDR3 has 15 residues. CDR3 bases: TGTGCCAGCAGCTCCTGGACAGGGGCGAACACTGAAGCTTTCTTT. Translation: CASSSWTGANTEAFF. The full variable domain, with the rest looked up from reference TRBV7-8 and TRBJ1-1, is GAGVSQSPRYKVAKRGQDVALRCDPISGHVSLFWYQQALGQGPEFLTYFQNEAQLDKSGLPSDRFFAERPEGSVSTLKIQRTQQEDSAVYLCASSSWTGANTEAFFGQGTRLTVV.

V gene TRBV30 combines with J gene TRBJ1-3, with D unclear. Germline-derived CDR1 and CDR2 are GTSNPN and SVGIG (reference sequence). Trimming cost V 4 bases and J 0 bases, with 7 bases left between them. The CDR3 totals 13 residues. The CDR3 sequence is CAWTGSSGNTIYF. CDR3 coding DNA: TGTGCCTGGACGGGGAGCTCTGGAAACACCATATATTTT.

CDR3 loop: CAIRSSGGKGELFF. DNA of the CDR3: TGTGCCATCAGGTCGTCAGGGGGAAAAGGGGAGCTGTTTTTT. This sequence joins TRBV10-3 and TRBJ2-2, with TRBD1 matching 7 bases. Germline CDR1 ENHRY, CDR2 SYGVKD. Losses at the gene ends were 6 bases for V and 8 bases for J; bases not matched to a gene: 9. The length of the CDR3 is 14 residues.

The gene calls are TRBV9 and TRBJ1-4; maybe TRBD1 (5 bases). This CDR3 has 18 residues. V was shortened by 4 bases and J by 0 bases, with 19 bases between the two germline ends. Germline V CDR1 and CDR2: SGDLS, YYNGEE. This CDR3 is CASSFTLRGSATNEKLFF. CDR3 nucleotide sequence: TGTGCCAGCAGCTTTACGCTAAGGGGATCTGCAACTAATGAAAAACTGTTTTTT.

The gene calls are TRBV9 and TRBJ2-5, with D perhaps matching TRBD2 (6 bases). Germline CDR1 is SGDLS and CDR2 is YYNGEE. The length of the CDR3 is 15 residues. V was cut by 0 bases and J by 5 bases, with 14 bases left in between. This CDR3 reads CASSVAQTRGETQYF. The CDR3 DNA sequence: TGTGCCAGCAGCGTAGCCCAGACTCGGGGGGAGACCCAGTACTTC.

The chain recombines TRBV7-2 with TRBJ1-5; possible D gene TRBD1, 6 bases. Germline V lookup: CDR1 SGHTA, CDR2 FQGNSA. The ends were cut back, 3 bases at V and 7 bases at J, with 10 bases in the middle. The CDR3 is 13 residues long. The CDR3 loop reads CASSFQGRQPQHF. CDR3 sequence (DNA): TGTGCCAGCAGCTTCCAGGGGCGGCAGCCCCAGCATTTT.